Below, 17 T cell receptor beta chains from the same sample are listed, as sequenced in a study of cytomegalovirus exposure and HLA in healthy donors. In the PCR, 60 Vbeta and 13 Jbeta primers were used. The protocol was immunoSEQ multiplex PCR, while the TCRdb copy is restricted to in-frame clones and leaves out a portion. Of 210,000 or so clones listed, about 80% are singletons. The sample consisted of PBMCs. All receptors derive from a man younger than 35 in good health and CMV-seronegative.

This chain joins TRBV19 and TRBJ2-7; 10 nucleotides line up with TRBD2. Per the germline V gene, CDR1 is LNHDA and CDR2 is SQIVND (reference sequence). The CDR3 has 15 amino acids. With V trimmed by 3 bases and J by 3 bases, 5 bases remained unmatched. CDR3 protein: CASSISGGVFYEQYF. CDR3 in DNA: TGTGCCAGTAGTATCAGCGGGGGGGTGTTCTACGAGCAGTACTTC.

The rearrangement links TRBV5-4 to TRBJ2-5; a possible D gene is TRBD1 (5 bases). The germline V and J ends were trimmed by 0 bases and 5 bases, with 8 bases remaining between them. Germline CDR1 SGHNT, CDR2 YYREEE (reference sequence). This CDR3 has 13 amino acids. The CDR3 protein is CASSLDWGETQYF. The CDR3, as DNA: TGTGCCAGCAGCTTGGATTGGGGCGAGACCCAGTACTTC. The full variable domain, completed using reference TRBV5-4 and TRBJ2-5, is ETGVTQSPTHLIKTRGQQVTLRCSSQSGHNTVSWYQQALGQGPQFIFQYYREEENGRGNFPPRFSGLQFPNYSSELNVNALELDDSALYLCASSLDWGETQYFGPGTRLLVL.

A word on this clone: At one boundary the junction diverges from the germline segment, which might be a read error. The chain recombines TRBV14 with TRBJ1-2, with a tentative D call TRBD1 (5 bases). Germline V gene data show CDR1 as SGHDN and CDR2 as FVKESK. The CDR3 is 13 residues long. CDR3 sequence reads: CASSQQWDYGHTF. The CDR3 DNA is TGTGCCAGCAGCCAACAGTGGGACTATGGCCACACCTTC.

The rearrangement joins TRBV30 to TRBJ2-3; D possibly corresponds to TRBD1 (5 bases). The V gene lost 1 base and the J gene lost 3 bases, with 11 bases spanning the gap. This CDR3 is built from 14 residues. Germline V gene lookup returns CDR1 GTSNPN and CDR2 SVGIG (reference sequence). CDR3 amino acids: CAWSEGAGTDTQYF. CDR3 in DNA: TGTGCCTGGAGTGAAGGGGCAGGGACAGATACGCAGTATTTT.

The chain employs TRBV5-1 and TRBJ1-2; D is uncertain. The germline V gene has CDR1 SGHRS and CDR2 YFSETQ. The CDR3 length is 15 residues. Trimming cost V 0 bases and J 8 bases, with 17 bases left between them. The CDR3 reads CASSLDSSVNFGYTF. Here the CDR3 DNA reads TGCGCCAGCAGCTTGGACAGTTCGGTCAACTTCGGCTACACCTTC. Using reference TRBV5-1 and TRBJ1-2 for the parts outside the CDR3, the full variable domain is KAGVTQTPRYLIKTRGQQVTLSCSPISGHRSVSWYQQTPGQGLQFLFEYFSETQRNKGNFPGRFSGRQFSNSRSEMNVSTLELGDSALYLCASSLDSSVNFGYTFGSGTRLTVV.

The CDR3 sequence is CASSLGTSGRETQYF. In DNA form, the CDR3 reads TGTGCCAGCAGCTTAGGGACTAGCGGGAGAGAGACCCAGTACTTC. The chain carries TRBV7-8 and TRBJ2-5, with 13 bases that match TRBD2. With 1 base clipped from V and 4 bases from J, the junction kept 0 bases outside the gene matches. Germline V CDR1 and CDR2: SGHVS, FQNEAQ. The CDR3 loop spans 15 amino acids. Full variable domain (remainder filled in from reference TRBV7-8 and TRBJ2-5): GAGVSQSPRYKVAKRGQDVALRCDPISGHVSLFWYQQALGQGPEFLTYFQNEAQLDKSGLPSDRFFAERPEGSVSTLKIQRTQQEDSAVYLCASSLGTSGRETQYFGPGTRLLVL.

A note on this clone: One end of the junction is discordant with germline, which a read error may explain. V gene TRBV7-7 combines with J gene TRBJ2-5; maybe TRBD2 (6 bases). The V gene's germline CDR1 is SSHAT and CDR2 FNYEAQ (reference sequence). The CDR3 runs 15 residues. DNA of the CDR3: TGTGCTAGCAGCTTAGCGGCAGGGCCTCAAGAGACCCAGTACTTC. Translating it yields CASSLAAGPQETQYF.

This clone was picked up one time. The J gene is TRBJ2-3, the V gene TRBV11-3, with 11 bases identical to TRBD2. This CDR3 region has 16 residues. J lost 4 bases, V lost 1 base, and 4 bases had no gene match. CDR1 is SGHNT and CDR2 is YENEEA in the germline V gene. For the CDR3, the DNA is TGTGCCAGCAGCTTAGTTCTAGCGGGGGGCGCAGATACGCAGTATTTT. Translated: CASSLVLAGGADTQYF.

V usage is TRBV13 and J usage is TRBJ2-3; no clear D gene. The CDR3 runs 12 residues. Trimming pared 1 base from V and 3 bases from J, leaving 2 bases between. Germline V gene data show CDR1 as PRHDT and CDR2 as FYEKMQ (reference sequence). The CDR3 reads CASSLVTDTQYF. The CDR3 DNA reads as TGTGCCAGCAGCTTAGTAACAGATACGCAGTATTTT. Variable domain in full (rest from reference TRBV13 and TRBJ2-3): AAGVIQSPRHLIKEKRETATLKCYPIPRHDTVYWYQQGPGQDPQFLISFYEKMQSDKGSIPDRFSAQQFSDYHSELNMSSLELGDSALYFCASSLVTDTQYFGPGTRLTVL.

The chain is built from TRBV9 and TRBJ2-1, with D possibly being TRBD2 (7 bases). V lost 3 bases and J lost 4, with 14 bases in between. Germline CDR1 is SGDLS and CDR2 is YYNGEE. This CDR3 is 15 amino acids long. This chain's CDR3 is CASSGGGGVYNEQFF. The CDR3 DNA sequence: TGTGCCAGCAGCGGGGGAGGGGGAGTATACAATGAGCAGTTCTTC.

V and J are TRBV2 and TRBJ2-3, with a weak D call TRBD2 (6 bases). This CDR3 contains 15 residues. Germline V gene lookup returns CDR1 SNHLY and CDR2 FYNNEI. V lost 4 bases, J lost 2 bases, and 13 bases lay in between. For the CDR3, the DNA is TGTGCCAGCAGTGCCCGAGCGGGCCCCACAGATACGCAGTATTTT. Its translation: CASSARAGPTDTQYF. Supplemented by reference TRBV2 and TRBJ2-3, the full variable domain reads EPEVTQTPSHQVTQMGQEVILRCVPISNHLYFYWYRQILGQKVEFLVSFYNNEISEKSEIFDDQFSVERPDGSNFTLKIRSTKLEDSAMYFCASSARAGPTDTQYFGPGTRLTVL.

This clone has just a few counts. V and J are TRBV29-1 and TRBJ2-1; TRBD2 matches 10 bases. V shed 5 bases and J 7 bases; nucleotides not matched to a gene: 2. Germline V gene sequence: CDR1 SQVTM, CDR2 ANQGSEA. The CDR3 contains 12 residues. The CDR3 sequence is CSVSGGGNEQFF. CDR3 nucleotides: TGCAGCGTTAGCGGGGGGGGGAATGAGCAGTTCTTC.

This chain joins TRBV6-5 and TRBJ1-2, with TRBD1 identical over 7 bases. The ends lost 0 bases at V and 2 bases at J; junction bases unmatched: 6. Germline lookup yields CDR1 MNHEY and CDR2 SVGAGI. CDR3 length: 16 residues. The DNA for the CDR3 is TGTGCCAGCAGTTACTCGGGACAGTCCCCAAACTATGGCTACACCTTC. It codes for CASSYSGQSPNYGYTF.

The rearrangement joins TRBV19 to TRBJ2-7, with TRBD1 as a possible D gene (5 bases). Germline V gene data show CDR1 as LNHDA and CDR2 as SQIVND (reference sequence). CDR3 length equals 15 residues. Trimming cost V 3 bases and J 4 bases, with 16 bases left between them. The chain's CDR3 is CASSIRPVGVYEQYF. The DNA for the CDR3 is TGTGCCAGTAGTATCCGGCCCGTAGGGGTGTACGAGCAGTACTTC.

V usage is TRBV7-8 and J usage is TRBJ2-7; 7 bases agree with TRBD1. There are 17 residues in the CDR3. With V trimmed by 5 bases and J by 0 bases, 13 bases remained unmatched. The germline V gene encodes CDR1 SGHVS and CDR2 FQNEAQ. CDR3 residues: CASSVQGRTGSSYEQYF. The CDR3 DNA reads TGTGCCAGCAGCGTCCAGGGGCGGACAGGAAGCTCCTACGAGCAGTACTTC.

The chain carries TRBV2 and TRBJ1-2; a weak D match, TRBD1 (5 bases). Germline-derived CDR1 and CDR2 are SNHLY and FYNNEI. The CDR3 spans 13 residues. V shed 9 bases and J shed 2 bases, with 13 bases lying between them. In DNA, the CDR3 is TGTGCCAGGTCGACAGCGAGGAACTATGGCTACACCTTC. Translated, it gives CARSTARNYGYTF.

The rearrangement uses TRBV2 and TRBJ1-1, with D possibly matching TRBD1 (5 bases). The V gene lost 3 bases and the J gene lost 0 bases, with 11 bases spanning the gap. The CDR3 runs 15 residues. From germline, CDR1 is SNHLY and CDR2 FYNNEI. The CDR3 spells CASSDLAGMNTEAFF. CDR3 DNA sequence: TGTGCCAGCAGTGATTTAGCAGGGATGAACACTGAAGCTTTCTTT.